The 18 T cell receptor beta chains below all came from one sample that was sequenced in a study of T-cell memory formation after mild COVID-19. MiXCR, run by TCRdb on the 5' RACE reads, gives a single entry per CDR3 protein. Of about 180,000 distinct CDR3 sequences listed, approximately 16% are singletons. Sequencing used PBMCs or a T cell subset sorted from them (not recorded which). These receptors all come from an adult woman who had mild COVID-19 (a few samples of this study predate the infection). Cell type and time point are not known.

This clonotype was detected only a few times. The chain has TRBV5-4 and TRBJ2-7, with 8 bases lining up with TRBD1. J gave up 11 bases and V 2 bases, and 9 bases lay outside the gene matches. The CDR3 contains 13 residues. The germline V gene encodes CDR1 SGHNT and CDR2 YYREEE (reference sequence). The CDR3 DNA is TGTGCCAGCAGCTTCATGACAGGGGAGTTGGAGTACTTC. As protein: CASSFMTGELEYF.

The chain is built from TRBV18 and TRBJ1-2; 8 nucleotides agree with TRBD1. The ends lost 3 bases at V and 7 bases at J; junction bases unmatched: 16. The CDR3 spans 17 residues. CDR1 KGHSH and CDR2 LQKENI come from the germline V gene. CDR3 bases: TGTGCCAGCTCACCTGGACAGGGCCCTGGGGGGCGATCTGGCTACACCTTC. This gives the protein CASSPGQGPGGRSGYTF.

This sequence joins TRBV6-5 and TRBJ2-7, with 7 bases identical to TRBD2. This CDR3 has 15 residues. V was pared by 2 bases and J by 3 bases, with 7 bases of the junction left unmatched. Per germline, CDR1 MNHEY and CDR2 SVGAGI. The CDR3 sequence: CASSYVGGSLYEQYF. The CDR3 DNA follows: TGTGCCAGCAGTTACGTAGGCGGGAGTCTCTACGAGCAGTACTTC.

This clonotype was counted a few times. The chain links TRBV6-2 or TRBV6-3 to TRBJ2-5, with TRBD2 matching 14 bases. Germline V gene data show CDR1 as MNHEY and CDR2 as SVGEGT. V was clipped by 4 bases and J by 5 bases; unmatched bases: 6. This CDR3 has 16 amino acids. The CDR3 loop reads CASSSGLAGVWETQYF. DNA of the CDR3: TGTGCCAGCAGTTCGGGACTAGCGGGAGTATGGGAGACCCAGTACTTC.

This sequence joins TRBV3-1 and TRBJ2-3, with 8 bases fitting TRBD2. The CDR3 runs to 15 residues. V shed 0 bases, J shed 1 base, and the junction held 0 bases outside the gene matches. Germline V gene lookup returns CDR1 LGHDT and CDR2 YNNKEL (reference sequence). CDR3 DNA: TGTGCCAGCAGCCAAGAGGGACTAGGCACAGATACGCAGTATTTT. Translating gives CASSQEGLGTDTQYF.

This clonotype was picked up many times. The chain uses TRBV7-6 and TRBJ2-1, with D unclear. Trimming left V 5 bases short and J 9 bases short, with 8 bases between. Germline assignment: CDR1 SGHVS and CDR2 FNYEAQ. This CDR3 comprises 11 residues. This CDR3 is CASSLRTEQFF. CDR3 sequence (DNA): TGTGCCAGCAGCCTTCGAACTGAGCAGTTCTTC.

This chain uses TRBV7-9 with TRBJ2-1; TRBD2 matches 11 bases. The length of the CDR3 is 17 residues. Losses at the gene ends were 5 bases for V and 7 bases for J; bases not matched to a gene: 13. CDR1 is SEHNR, CDR2 FQNEAQ, per germline (reference sequence). The CDR3 region is CASSAPTSSGRRNEQFF. DNA for the CDR3: TGTGCCAGCAGCGCACCCACCTCTAGCGGGAGGCGGAATGAGCAGTTCTTC.

In its sample, this clonotype was seen a few times. This chain connects TRBV10-3 to TRBJ2-7, with 9 bases matching TRBD1. This CDR3 is built from 15 residues. Germline V gene lookup returns CDR1 ENHRY and CDR2 SYGVKD. V trimming: 8 bases; J trimming: 3 bases; junction bases outside the gene matches: 11. The CDR3 DNA reads TGTGCCATCTCGGGTCGACAGGGGGTGGGCTACGAGCAGTACTTC. Its protein product is CAISGRQGVGYEQYF.

This clonotype showed up just a few times. The chain recombines TRBV27 with TRBJ2-5; TRBD2 matches 7 bases. The CDR3 has 11 amino acids. Germline V gene lookup returns CDR1 MNHEY and CDR2 SMNVEV (reference sequence). The junction had 2 bases not matched to a gene; V was cut back by 6 bases and J by 7 bases. As DNA, the CDR3 is TGTGCCAGCAGCTGGGGGGGGACCCAGTACTTC. This codes for CASSWGGTQYF.

CDR3 nucleotides: TGTGCCAGCAGCTTGGTGACAGGGGGCTACGAGCAGTACTTC. This sequence encodes CASSLVTGGYEQYF. This chain connects TRBV7-2 to TRBJ2-7, with 9 bases that match TRBD1. J gave up 3 bases and V 3 bases, and 3 bases lay outside the gene matches. The germline V gene has CDR1 SGHTA and CDR2 FQGNSA. The CDR3 contains 14 residues.

This sequence joins TRBV20-1 and TRBJ2-5; TRBD2 is a possible D gene (6 bases). This CDR3 is built from 10 residues. From germline, CDR1 is DFQATT and CDR2 SNEGSKA (reference sequence). V was trimmed by 5 bases and J by 5 bases, leaving 6 bases between them. This chain's CDR3 is CSAGRETQYF. Here the CDR3 DNA reads TGCAGTGCTGGGAGGGAGACCCAGTACTTC.

The table lists this clonotype with a few counts. The chain joins TRBV12-3 or TRBV12-4 to TRBJ1-1, with D hard to call. With 3 bases removed from V and 0 bases from J, the gap between germline ends came to 17 bases. The CDR3 length is 17 residues. CDR3 region: CASSFPSDTFMNTEAFF. Here the CDR3 DNA reads TGTGCCAGCAGTTTCCCCTCCGACACGTTCATGAACACTGAAGCTTTCTTT.

A few counts support this clonotype. V and J are TRBV6-2 or TRBV6-3 and TRBJ1-2; possibly TRBD1 for D (6 bases). CDR1 MNHEY and CDR2 SVGEGT come from the germline V gene. Trimming shortened V by 6 bases and J by 4 bases, and 12 bases separated the two germline ends. The CDR3 runs to 13 residues. CDR3 sequence (DNA): TGTGCCAGCAGACCCGGACAGATCTATGGCTACACCTTC. Protein product: CASRPGQIYGYTF.

Only a few counts were recorded for this clonotype. The V and J genes are TRBV5-1 and TRBJ2-7; a possible D gene is TRBD1 (5 bases). This CDR3 is 15 amino acids long. The V end was cut by 1 base, the J end by 0 bases, with 11 bases between. CDR1 and CDR2 (germline): SGHRS, YFSETQ. The CDR3 here is CASSLSRQSSYEQYF. The DNA of the CDR3 is TGCGCCAGCAGCTTGAGTCGACAGAGCTCCTACGAGCAGTACTTC.

The sample holds a few counts of this clonotype. V and J are TRBV7-2 and TRBJ2-2; 7 nucleotides align to TRBD2. The V gene end was trimmed by 1 base and the J gene end by 7 bases; junction bases not matched to a gene: 3. There are 14 residues in the CDR3. The germline V gene has CDR1 SGHTA and CDR2 FQGNSA. The CDR3 bases are TGTGCCAGCAGCTTAGTTGGCGGGAGCGGGGAGCTGTTTTTT. Translating it yields CASSLVGGSGELFF.

The chain recombines TRBV20-1 with TRBJ2-1; 11 nucleotides match TRBD2. The V and J ends lost 3 bases and 9 bases, in that order; junction bases with no gene match: 16. This CDR3 spans 17 amino acids. The germline V gene has CDR1 DFQATT and CDR2 SNEGSKA (reference sequence). The CDR3 DNA reads as TGCAGTGCTAGCCTGACTAGCGGGAAGCTCGGGGGGGCTGAGCAGTTCTTC. It codes for CSASLTSGKLGGAEQFF.

This clonotype came up a few times. The chain recombines TRBV20-1 with TRBJ2-3; TRBD1 agrees at 9 bases. Germline V gene data show CDR1 as DFQATT and CDR2 as SNEGSKA (reference sequence). V shed 4 bases and J 3 bases; nucleotides not matched to a gene: 5. The CDR3 covers 14 residues. The CDR3 nucleotides are TGCAGTGCTATTTCCGACAGGGGGACAGATACGCAGTATTTT. This encodes CSAISDRGTDTQYF.

The chain has TRBV6-4 and TRBJ1-1; a possible D gene is TRBD1 (6 bases). Germline loops: CDR1 MRHNA, CDR2 SNTAGT. The CDR3 is made up of 14 amino acids. The ends were cut back, 6 bases at V and 5 bases at J, with 16 bases in the middle. DNA for the CDR3: TGTGCCAGCAGCGATAGGGGGGGGGAAACTGAAGCTTTCTTT. Encoded protein: CASSDRGGETEAFF.